Listed below are T cell receptor beta chains from one sample, sequenced in a study of blood T cell repertoires in COVID-19. TCRdb's table, derived via immunoSEQ multiplex PCR, lists solely in-frame clones and lacks some. The data show about 140,000 clones, roughly four fifths seen once. The sample comprised peripheral blood. These receptors all stem from a woman aged 55-69 years with acute or convalescent COVID-19. The CDR3 runs from the conserved cysteine through the conserved F or W. The D gene is left open where the match is weak. Expanded clones get a size class; other rows say once, few or many, or leave the size out.

d_gene	abundance	j_gene	v_gene	CDR3aa	CDR3nt
NA	NA	TRBJ1-5	TRBV28	CASSSPKTARQPQHF	TGTGCCAGCAGTTCCCCTAAAACCGCCCGGCAGCCCCAGCATTTT
TRBD2	NA	TRBJ2-1	TRBV5-1	CASSLALGGVGSDEQFF	TGCGCCAGCAGCTTGGCCCTGGGGGGGGTTGGCTCGGATGAGCAGTTCTTC
TRBD1	NA	TRBJ1-2	TRBV6-5	CASSSTGVLGGYTF	TGTGCCAGCAGCTCAACAGGGGTGCTCGGTGGCTACACCTTC
NA	NA	TRBJ2-4	TRBV28	CASSPTSHIQYF	TGTGCCAGCAGTCCCACAAGTCACATTCAGTACTTC
NA	few	TRBJ2-1	TRBV24-1	CATSVPGTKTLEEQFF	TGTGCCACCAGTGTTCCCGGGACAAAGACGTTGGAGGAGCAGTTCTTC
NA	NA	TRBJ2-7	TRBV5-1	CASSVLASGTYEQYF	TGCGCCAGCAGCGTTCTAGCGTCCGGTACCTACGAGCAGTACTTC
NA	NA	TRBJ2-7	TRBV3-1/TRBV3-2	CASSQGLWGVPYEQYF	TGTGCCAGCAGCCAAGGTCTTTGGGGAGTCCCCTACGAGCAGTACTTC
NA	NA	TRBJ1-2	TRBV7-8	CASSLGHNYGYTF	TGTGCCAGCAGCTTGGGACATAACTATGGCTACACCTTC
NA	NA	TRBJ1-1	TRBV14	CATSDWGLGPEAFF	TGTGCCACTTCTGATTGGGGACTGGGACCTGAAGCTTTCTTT
TRBD1	NA	TRBJ2-2	TRBV9	CASGGTGGIGELFF	TGTGCCAGCGGAGGGACAGGAGGTATCGGGGAGCTGTTTTTT
NA	NA	TRBJ2-3	TRBV7-2	CASSPVVQRYTDTQYF	TGTGCCAGCAGTCCAGTAGTCCAGCGGTACACAGATACGCAGTATTTT
TRBD1	NA	TRBJ2-7	TRBV11-3	CASSRQGDEQYF	TGTGCCAGCAGCCGACAGGGCGACGAGCAGTACTTC
TRBD2	NA	TRBJ2-1	TRBV10-3	CAISEGLAGDNEQFF	TGTGCCATCAGTGAGGGACTAGCGGGGGACAATGAGCAGTTCTTC
NA	NA	TRBJ1-3	TRBV30	CAWSAIGNTIYF	TGTGCCTGGAGTGCCATTGGAAACACCATATATTTT
NA	once	TRBJ1-6	TRBV5-4	CASSYGVRDNSPLHF	TGTGCCAGCAGTTATGGTGTCAGGGATAATTCACCCCTCCACTTT
TRBD2	NA	TRBJ2-5	TRBV29-1	CSVGVAGGRKETQYF	TGCAGCGTTGGGGTAGCGGGAGGTAGGAAGGAGACCCAGTACTTC
TRBD1	NA	TRBJ1-1	TRBV15	CATSNTGGPNTEAFF	TGTGCCACCAGCAACACAGGGGGCCCGAACACTGAAGCTTTCTTT
NA	once	TRBJ1-1	TRBV28	CASSLGGGRLEAFF	TGTGCCAGCAGTTTGGGAGGGGGGAGACTGGAGGCTTTCTTT
NA	NA	TRBJ2-1	TRBV6-2/TRBV6-3	CASSSLRWQGSSYNEQFF	TGTGCCAGCAGCTCCCTTCGGTGGCAGGGTAGCTCCTACAATGAGCAGTTCTTC
NA	NA	TRBJ2-2	TRBV15	CATSRGQTNTGELFF	TGTGCCACCAGCAGAGGACAGACGAACACCGGGGAGCTGTTTTTT
TRBD1	NA	TRBJ1-2	TRBV28	CASSSPQDRGKANYGYTF	TGTGCCAGCAGTTCGCCCCAGGACAGGGGAAAGGCTAACTATGGCTACACCTTC
NA	NA	TRBJ2-4	TRBV5-6	CASSLGVADIQYF	TGTGCCAGCAGCTTGGGAGTGGCGGACATTCAGTACTTC
TRBD1	NA	TRBJ1-2	TRBV7-9	CASSRPQGANYGYTF	TGTGCCAGCAGCCGTCCACAGGGGGCTAACTATGGCTACACCTTC
TRBD1	NA	TRBJ2-7	TRBV5-1	CASSLSTGDSYEQYF	TGCGCCAGCAGCTTATCGACAGGGGACTCCTACGAGCAGTACTTC
TRBD2	NA	TRBJ2-5	TRBV2	CASSEPGGPKGTQYF	TGTGCCAGCAGTGAACCGGGAGGGCCGAAGGGGACCCAGTACTTC
TRBD1	NA	TRBJ2-7	TRBV30	CAWDRGNPYEQYF	TGTGCCTGGGACAGGGGGAACCCCTACGAGCAGTACTTC
TRBD2	NA	TRBJ2-7	TRBV10-2	CASSGGLAGPYEQYF	TGCGCCAGCAGTGGGGGACTAGCCGGCCCCTACGAGCAGTACTTC
NA	NA	TRBJ1-1	TRBV5-4	CASSLVHDRNTEAFF	TGTGCCAGCAGCTTGGTCCACGACAGGAACACTGAAGCTTTCTTT
NA	NA	TRBJ1-2	TRBV5-1	CASGPGHPRDYGYTF	TGCGCCAGCGGCCCGGGACACCCACGGGACTATGGCTACACCTTC
TRBD2	few	TRBJ2-7	TRBV9	CASSYTGTSVYEQYF	TGTGCCAGCAGCTACACCGGGACTAGCGTCTACGAGCAGTACTTC
NA	NA	TRBJ1-3	TRBV13	CASSPRESGNTIYF	TGTGCCAGCAGCCCGAGAGAATCTGGAAACACCATATATTTT
TRBD2	NA	TRBJ2-7	TRBV4-2	CASSQGLALGYEQYF	TGTGCCAGCAGCCAGGGACTAGCACTGGGATACGAGCAGTACTTC
TRBD2	NA	TRBJ2-3	TRBV11-2	CASSLVAGGSTDTQYF	TGTGCCAGCAGCTTAGTAGCGGGGGGTAGCACAGATACGCAGTATTTT
NA	NA	TRBJ1-4	TRBV6-5	CASSYGRKNEKLFF	TGTGCCAGCAGTTACGGGCGAAAAAATGAAAAACTGTTTTTT
NA	NA	TRBJ1-3	TRBV6-5	CASSPDRPGNTIYF	TGTGCCAGCAGCCCAGACAGGCCTGGAAACACCATATATTTT
TRBD2	NA	TRBJ2-1	TRBV24-1	CATSDFASGISYNEQFF	TGTGCCACCAGTGATTTCGCCAGCGGGATCTCCTACAATGAGCAGTTCTTC
NA	NA	TRBJ2-7	TRBV27	CASSTDSRQYEQYF	TGTGCCAGCAGTACGGACAGCAGACAATACGAGCAGTACTTC
NA	few	TRBJ1-5	TRBV19	CASSITDSQPQHF	TGTGCCAGTAGTATAACCGACAGTCAGCCCCAGCATTTT
NA	few	TRBJ2-2	TRBV11-3	CASSPSGADTGELFF	TGTGCCAGCAGCCCCTCAGGGGCGGACACCGGGGAGCTGTTTTTT
TRBD2	NA	TRBJ2-5	TRBV14	CASSQGLAQETQYF	TGTGCCAGCAGCCAGGGACTAGCGCAAGAGACCCAGTACTTC
NA	once	TRBJ1-2	TRBV6-6	CASSSTGSAYGYTF	TGTGCCAGCAGCTCAACAGGGTCTGCCTATGGCTACACCTTC
NA	once	TRBJ2-2	TRBV3-1/TRBV3-2	CASSHRRGAPGELFF	TGTGCCAGCAGCCACAGACGGGGGGCGCCCGGGGAACTGTTTTTT